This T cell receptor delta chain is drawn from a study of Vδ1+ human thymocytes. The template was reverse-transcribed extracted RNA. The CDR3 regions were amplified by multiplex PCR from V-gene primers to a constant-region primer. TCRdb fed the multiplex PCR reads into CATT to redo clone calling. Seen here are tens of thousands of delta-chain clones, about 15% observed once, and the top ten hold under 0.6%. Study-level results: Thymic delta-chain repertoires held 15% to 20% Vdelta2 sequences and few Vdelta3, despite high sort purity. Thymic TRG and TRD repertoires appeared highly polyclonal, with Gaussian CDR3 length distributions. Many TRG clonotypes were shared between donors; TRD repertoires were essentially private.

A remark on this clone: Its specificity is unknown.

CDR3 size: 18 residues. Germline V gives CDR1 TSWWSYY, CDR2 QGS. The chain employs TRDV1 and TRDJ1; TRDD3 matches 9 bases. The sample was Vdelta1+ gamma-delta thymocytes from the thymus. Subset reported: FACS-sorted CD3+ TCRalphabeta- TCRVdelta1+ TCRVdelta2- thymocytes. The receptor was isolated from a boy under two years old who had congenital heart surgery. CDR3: CAHWGKGDSGGYTDKLIF. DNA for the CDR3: TGTGCACATTGGGGAAAGGGGGATTCTGGGGGATACACCGATAAACTCATCTTT.